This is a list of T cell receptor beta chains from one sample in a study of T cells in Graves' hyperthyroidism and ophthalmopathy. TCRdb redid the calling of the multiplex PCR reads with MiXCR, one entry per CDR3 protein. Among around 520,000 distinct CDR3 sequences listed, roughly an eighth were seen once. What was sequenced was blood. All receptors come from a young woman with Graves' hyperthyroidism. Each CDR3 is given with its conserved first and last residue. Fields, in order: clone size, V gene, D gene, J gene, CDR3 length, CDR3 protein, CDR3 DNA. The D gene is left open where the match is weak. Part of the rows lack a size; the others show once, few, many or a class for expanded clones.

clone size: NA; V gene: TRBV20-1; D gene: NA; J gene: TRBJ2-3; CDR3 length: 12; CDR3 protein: CSATGITDAQYF; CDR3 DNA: TGCAGTGCTACCGGGATAACGGATGCGCAGTATTTT
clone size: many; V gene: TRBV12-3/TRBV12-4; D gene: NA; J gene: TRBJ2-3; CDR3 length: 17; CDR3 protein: CASSLHVMGPSTDTQYF; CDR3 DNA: TGTGCCAGCAGTTTGCACGTTATGGGACCTAGCACAGATACGCAGTATTTT
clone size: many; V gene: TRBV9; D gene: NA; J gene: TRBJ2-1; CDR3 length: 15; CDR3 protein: CASSGGIPSYDEQFF; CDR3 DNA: TGTGCCAGCAGCGGCGGGATCCCGTCGTACGATGAGCAGTTCTTC
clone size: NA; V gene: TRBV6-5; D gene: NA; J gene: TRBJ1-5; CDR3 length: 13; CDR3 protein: CASSYMEGQPQHF; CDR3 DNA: TGTGCCAGCAGTTACATGGAGGGCCAGCCCCAGCATTTT
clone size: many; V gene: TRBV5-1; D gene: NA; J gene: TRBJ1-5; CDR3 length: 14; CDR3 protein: CASSLEGQNQPQHF; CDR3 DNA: TGCGCCAGCAGCTTGGAGGGCCAGAATCAGCCCCAGCATTTT
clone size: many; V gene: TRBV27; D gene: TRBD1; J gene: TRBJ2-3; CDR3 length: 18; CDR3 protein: CASSLSGQGPLSTDTQYF; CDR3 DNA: TGTGCCAGCAGTTTATCGGGACAGGGACCGCTTAGCACAGATACGCAGTATTTT
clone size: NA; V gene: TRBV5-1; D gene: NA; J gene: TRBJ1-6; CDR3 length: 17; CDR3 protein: CASSLEPQSSYNSPLHF; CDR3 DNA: TGCGCCAGCAGCTTGGAGCCACAGAGCTCCTATAATTCACCCCTCCACTTT
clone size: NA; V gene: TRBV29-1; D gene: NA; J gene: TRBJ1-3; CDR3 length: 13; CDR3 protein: CSAESSPGNTIYF; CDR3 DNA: TGCAGCGCTGAGTCGTCTCCTGGAAACACCATATATTTT
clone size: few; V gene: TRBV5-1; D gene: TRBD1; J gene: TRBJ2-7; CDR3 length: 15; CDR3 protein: CASSFGTGNLYEQYF; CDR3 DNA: TGCGCCAGCAGCTTTGGGACAGGGAACCTCTACGAGCAGTACTTC
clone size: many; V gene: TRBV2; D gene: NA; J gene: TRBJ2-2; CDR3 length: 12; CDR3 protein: CASNGDTGELFF; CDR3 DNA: TGTGCCAGCAATGGGGACACCGGGGAGCTGTTTTTT
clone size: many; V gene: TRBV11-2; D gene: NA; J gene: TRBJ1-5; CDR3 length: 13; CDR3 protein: CASSPDSGQPQHF; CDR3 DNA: TGTGCCAGCAGCCCTGATTCCGGTCAGCCCCAGCATTTT
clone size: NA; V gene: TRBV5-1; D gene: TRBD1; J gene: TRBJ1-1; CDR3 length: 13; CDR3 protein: CASSPGTGGETFF; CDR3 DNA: TGCGCCAGCAGCCCCGGGACAGGGGGCGAAACTTTCTTT
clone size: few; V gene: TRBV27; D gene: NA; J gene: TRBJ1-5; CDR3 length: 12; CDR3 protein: CASSRLNQPQHF; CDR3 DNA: TGTGCCAGCAGTCGTTTGAATCAGCCCCAGCATTTT
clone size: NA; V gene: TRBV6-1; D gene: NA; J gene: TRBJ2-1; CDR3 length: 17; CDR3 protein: CASRAPTGGGGGHEQFF; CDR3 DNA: TGTGCCAGCAGAGCCCCGACAGGAGGGGGTGGGGGTCATGAGCAGTTCTTC
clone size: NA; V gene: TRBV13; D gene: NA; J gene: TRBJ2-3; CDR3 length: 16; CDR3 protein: CASSLGGGTSTDTQYF; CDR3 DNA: TGTGCCAGCAGCTTAGGAGGGGGGACTAGCACAGATACGCAGTATTTT
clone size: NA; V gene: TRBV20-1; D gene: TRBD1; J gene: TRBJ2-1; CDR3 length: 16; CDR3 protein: CSASSQGQFLMNEQFF; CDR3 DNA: TGCAGTGCTAGCTCCCAGGGACAGTTTCTGATGAATGAGCAGTTCTTC
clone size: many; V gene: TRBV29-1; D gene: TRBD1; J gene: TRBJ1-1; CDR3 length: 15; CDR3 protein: CSFVPRGTLLTEAFF; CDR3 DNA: TGCAGCTTTGTCCCCAGGGGGACACTACTCACTGAAGCTTTCTTT
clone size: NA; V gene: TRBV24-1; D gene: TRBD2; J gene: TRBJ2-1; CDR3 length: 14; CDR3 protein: CATSDRGRGYEQFF; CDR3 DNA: TGTGCCACCAGTGACCGCGGGAGGGGGTATGAGCAGTTCTTC
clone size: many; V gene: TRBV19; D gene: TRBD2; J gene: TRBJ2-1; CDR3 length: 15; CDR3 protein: CATQREASGRGEQFF; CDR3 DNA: TGTGCCACCCAAAGGGAGGCTAGCGGGAGAGGGGAGCAGTTCTTC
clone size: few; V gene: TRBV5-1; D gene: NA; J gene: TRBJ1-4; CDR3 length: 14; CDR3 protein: CASSLRSGGEKLFF; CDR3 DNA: TGCGCCAGCAGCCTCCGGTCGGGCGGAGAAAAACTGTTTTTT
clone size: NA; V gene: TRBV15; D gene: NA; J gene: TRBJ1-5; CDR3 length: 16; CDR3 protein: CATSRDLDLGNQPQHF; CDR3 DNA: TGTGCCACCAGCAGAGATCTGGACCTCGGCAATCAGCCCCAGCATTTT
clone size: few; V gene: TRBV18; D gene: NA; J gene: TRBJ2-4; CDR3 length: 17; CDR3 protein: CASSLPMGAGAKNIQYF; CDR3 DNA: TGTGCCAGCTCACTCCCTATGGGGGCTGGAGCCAAAAACATTCAGTACTTC
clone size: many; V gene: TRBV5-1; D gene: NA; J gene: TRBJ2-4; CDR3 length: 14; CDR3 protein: CASMEGESKNIQYF; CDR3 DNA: TGCGCCAGCATGGAGGGAGAGAGCAAAAACATTCAGTACTTC
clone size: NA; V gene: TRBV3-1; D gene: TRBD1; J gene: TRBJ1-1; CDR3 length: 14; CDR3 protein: CASSQGDRSTGAFF; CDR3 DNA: TGTGCCAGCAGCCAAGGGGACAGGAGCACTGGAGCTTTCTTT
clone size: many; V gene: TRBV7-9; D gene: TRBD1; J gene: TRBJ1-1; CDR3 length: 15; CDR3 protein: CASSSGTGLNTEAFF; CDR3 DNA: TGTGCCAGCAGCTCGGGGACAGGGCTGAACACTGAAGCTTTCTTT
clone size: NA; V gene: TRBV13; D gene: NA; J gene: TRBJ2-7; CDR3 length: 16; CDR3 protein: CASSPNQVSSSYEQYF; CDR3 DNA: TGTGCCAGCAGCCCGAACCAAGTGTCTAGCTCCTACGAGCAGTACTTC
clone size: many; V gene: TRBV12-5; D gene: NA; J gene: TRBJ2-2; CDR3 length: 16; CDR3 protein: CASGSQGRGDTGELFF; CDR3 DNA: TGTGCTAGTGGTTCCCAGGGGCGTGGGGACACCGGGGAGCTGTTTTTT
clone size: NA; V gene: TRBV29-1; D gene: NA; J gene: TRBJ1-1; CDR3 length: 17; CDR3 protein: CSVEGRTSHKGGPEAFF; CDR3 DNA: TGCAGCGTTGAGGGCCGTACTTCCCACAAGGGGGGCCCTGAAGCTTTCTTT
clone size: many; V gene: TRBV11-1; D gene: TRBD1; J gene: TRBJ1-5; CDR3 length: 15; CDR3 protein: CASSPDGTGAQPQHF; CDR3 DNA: TGTGCCAGCAGCCCAGACGGGACAGGAGCGCAGCCCCAGCATTTT
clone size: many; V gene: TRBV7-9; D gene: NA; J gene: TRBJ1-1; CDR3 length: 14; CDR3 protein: CASSAWTEDTEAFF; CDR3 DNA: TGTGCCAGCAGCGCGTGGACGGAAGACACTGAAGCTTTCTTT